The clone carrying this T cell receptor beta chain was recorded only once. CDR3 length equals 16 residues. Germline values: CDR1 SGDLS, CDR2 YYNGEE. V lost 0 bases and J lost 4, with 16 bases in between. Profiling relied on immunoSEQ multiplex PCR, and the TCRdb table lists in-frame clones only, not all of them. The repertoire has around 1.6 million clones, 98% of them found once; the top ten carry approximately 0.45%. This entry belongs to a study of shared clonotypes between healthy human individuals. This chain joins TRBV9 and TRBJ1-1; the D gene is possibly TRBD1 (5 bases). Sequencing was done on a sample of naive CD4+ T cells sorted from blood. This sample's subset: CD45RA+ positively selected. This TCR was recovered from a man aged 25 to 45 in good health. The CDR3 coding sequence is TGTGCCAGCAGCGTAGCTACTGGGGGACCGGGCACTGAAGCTTTCTTT. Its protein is CASSVATGGPGTEAFF. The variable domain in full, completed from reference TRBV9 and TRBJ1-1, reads DSGVTQTPKHLITATGQRVTLRCSPRSGDLSVYWYQQSLDQGLQFLIQYYNGEERAKGNILERFSAQQFPDLHSELNLSSLELGDSALYFCASSVATGGPGTEAFFGQGTRLTVV.